A single sample gave rise to the 22 T cell receptor beta chains below, sequenced in a study of regulatory T cells in long-lasting Graves disease. Arm-PCR of CDR3 regions and iRepertoire HTBI primers were the basis on which TCR beta libraries were built. Using its own MiXCR run on the multiplex PCR reads, TCRdb lists one record per CDR3 protein. The table records approximately 350,000 distinct CDR3 sequences, roughly 12% of them present only once. As to time point: newly diagnosed GD, antithyroid drugs for less than 3 months. RNA extracted from PBMCs served as the sequencing template. These data also formed part of another study, on T cells in Graves' hyperthyroidism and ophthalmopathy.

The source was peripheral blood mononuclear cells (PBMCs), collected at new diagnosis, from a patient treated with antithyroid drugs. Receptors originate from a woman aged 18-30 years with Graves disease.

In this sample, this clonotype turned up many times. The chain carries TRBV12-3 or TRBV12-4 and TRBJ1-2; the D is unclear. Trimming cost V 4 bases and J 8 bases, with 11 bases left between them. This CDR3 comprises 12 residues. The CDR3 nucleotides read TGTGCCAGCAGTTCTCTCACGCGGGGCTACACCTTC. Its protein product is CASSSLTRGYTF.

This clonotype was observed a few times. The chain recombines TRBV19 with TRBJ2-1, with 9 bases that match TRBD1. The germline V gene has CDR1 LNHDA and CDR2 SQIVND (reference sequence). J gave up 3 bases and V 4 bases, and 4 bases lay outside the gene matches. This CDR3 has 15 amino acids. In DNA, the CDR3 is TGTGCCAGTAGTAGACAGGGGGGAATCTACAATGAGCAGTTCTTC. Translating gives CASSRQGGIYNEQFF.

There are a few counts of this clonotype. This chain joins TRBV12-5 and TRBJ2-1, with D perhaps matching TRBD2 (6 bases). This CDR3 is built from 15 residues. The germline V and J ends were trimmed by 2 bases and 2 bases, with 10 bases remaining between them. Germline V CDR1 and CDR2: LGHNT, FRNRAP. CDR3 in amino acids: CASGLLGGPYNEQFF. The DNA for the CDR3 is TGTGCTAGTGGTTTGCTGGGGGGTCCCTACAATGAGCAGTTCTTC.

This clonotype was seen many times. The rearrangement links TRBV12-3 or TRBV12-4 to TRBJ1-1; D ambiguous. The ends were cut back, 3 bases at V and 0 bases at J, with 8 bases in the middle. CDR3 size: 14 residues. The CDR3 loop is CASSLGLVNTEAFF. The CDR3 region has the DNA TGTGCCAGCAGTTTGGGTCTGGTGAACACTGAAGCTTTCTTT.

The J gene is TRBJ2-5, the V gene TRBV5-1, with 8 bases matching TRBD2. CDR1 and CDR2 (germline): SGHRS, YFSETQ. V lost 3 bases and J lost 7; bases outside the gene matches: 11. The CDR3 totals 15 residues. CDR3 sequence (DNA): TGCGCCAGCAGCTCGACCACGGGAGGGGAAGGGACCCAGTACTTC. Protein product: CASSSTTGGEGTQYF.

The CDR3 sequence: CSTEGGRGQETQYF. For the CDR3, the DNA is TGCAGTACCGAAGGAGGCCGCGGGCAAGAGACCCAGTACTTC. The chain combines TRBV20-1 with TRBJ2-5, with D tentatively TRBD2 (5 bases). Germline-derived CDR1 and CDR2 are DFQATT and SNEGSKA (reference sequence). Trimming stripped 8 bases from V and 2 bases from J, with 18 bases between. This CDR3 contains 14 residues.

The chain combines TRBV20-1 with TRBJ2-1; 8 bases are a match to TRBD2. The CDR3 totals 15 residues. The germline V gene encodes CDR1 DFQATT and CDR2 SNEGSKA (reference sequence). Germline trimming cut 3 bases from V and 1 base from J; bases unmatched to any gene: 5. The CDR3 protein is CSARISGVSYNEQFF. In DNA form, the CDR3 reads TGCAGTGCTAGGATTAGCGGGGTATCCTACAATGAGCAGTTCTTC.

As for this clonotype: Just one base apart from a much larger clone, this may be a read error. The gene calls are TRBV27 and TRBJ2-2; maybe TRBD2 (6 bases). In germline, CDR1 is MNHEY, CDR2 SMNVEV (reference sequence). Trimming took 4 bases from V and 4 from J, leaving 10 bases between them. This CDR3 is 14 amino acids long. CDR3 sequence reads: CASSSRRVTGELFF. The CDR3 DNA reads as TGTGCCAGCAGTTCAAGGAGGGTCACCGGGGAGCTGTTTTTT.

This clonotype has at least ten counts. V is TRBV2 and J is TRBJ1-2; D unclear. CDR1 and CDR2 from the germline V gene are SNHLY and FYNNEI. V was shortened by 3 bases and J by 2 bases, with 7 bases between the two germline ends. The CDR3 loop spans 13 amino acids. CDR3 sequence reads: CASSDGGNYGYTF. The DNA for the CDR3 is TGTGCCAGCAGTGATGGCGGAAACTATGGCTACACCTTC.

The CDR3 spells CSVRGSLGQDYEQYF. In DNA form, the CDR3 reads TGCAGCGTTCGTGGTTCTTTGGGACAGGACTACGAGCAGTACTTC. The chain joins TRBV29-1 to TRBJ2-7, with TRBD1 matching 8 bases. Germline V CDR1 and CDR2: SQVTM, ANQGSEA. Unmatched junction bases numbered 12, after V lost 5 bases and J lost 3 bases. The CDR3 length is 15 residues.

The gene calls are TRBV19 and TRBJ2-2; perhaps D is TRBD1 or TRBD2 (5 bases each). V was cut by 4 bases and J by 1 base, with 22 bases left in between. Per germline, CDR1 LNHDA and CDR2 SQIVND (reference sequence). This CDR3 region has 19 residues. The CDR3 coding sequence is TGTGCCAGTAGTAGGAGGATGGGCAGGGCGGTATTGAACACCGGGGAGCTGTTTTTT. Protein product: CASSRRMGRAVLNTGELFF.

In its sample, this clonotype was seen many times. This chain connects TRBV19 to TRBJ1-1; D is perhaps TRBD1 (6 bases). V was cut by 9 bases and J by 1 base, with 12 bases left in between. This CDR3 is built from 13 residues. Germline CDR1 reads LNHDA; CDR2 reads SQIVND (reference sequence). CDR3 residues: CASSGGPNTEAFF. CDR3 in DNA: TGTGCCAGCAGTGGGGGCCCGAACACTGAAGCTTTCTTT.

This clonotype was seen at least ten times. The J gene is TRBJ2-5, the V gene TRBV28; a possible D gene is TRBD2 (6 bases). The CDR3 totals 18 residues. V was cut by 2 bases and J by 1 base, with 20 bases left in between. Germline CDR1 is MDHEN and CDR2 is SYDVKM. The DNA for the CDR3 is TGTGCCAGCAGTTTAGGGGTGGAGCTAGGCGGGGTCCAAGAGACCCAGTACTTC. Residues: CASSLGVELGGVQETQYF.

At least ten counts were recorded for this clonotype. The CDR3 here is CASSLAGLGTDTQYF. The CDR3, as DNA: TGTGCCAGCAGCTTAGCGGGGTTAGGCACAGATACGCAGTATTTT. The rearrangement links TRBV7-9 to TRBJ2-3; no reliable D call. The CDR3 runs to 15 residues. Trimming pared 0 bases from V and 1 base from J, leaving 8 bases between. Germline loops: CDR1 SEHNR, CDR2 FQNEAQ (reference sequence).

This clonotype was recorded many times. The gene calls are TRBV7-8 and TRBJ1-2, with 8 bases matching TRBD1. CDR3 size: 17 residues. The junction had 9 bases not matched to a gene; V was cut back by 0 bases and J by 3 bases. Germline-derived CDR1 and CDR2 are SGHVS and FQNEAQ. CDR3 protein: CASSLASDGTGDYGYTF. In DNA form, the CDR3 reads TGTGCCAGCAGCTTAGCCTCGGATGGGACAGGCGACTATGGCTACACCTTC.

There are many counts of this clonotype. This rearrangement joins TRBV2 to TRBJ2-3; the D is unclear. From germline, CDR1 is SNHLY and CDR2 FYNNEI. V was trimmed by 2 bases and J by 1 base, leaving 7 bases between them. CDR3 length: 14 amino acids. CDR3 residues: CASSESWGTDTQYF. The CDR3 DNA is TGTGCCAGCAGTGAAAGTTGGGGCACAGATACGCAGTATTTT.

In regard to this clonotype: In this CDR3 the conserved last residue, phenylalanine or tryptophan, is missing, so a read error is likely. The CDR3, as DNA: TGTGCCAGCAGCGCTAACACCGGGGAGCTGTTTCTT. Protein: CASSANTGELFL. This chain joins TRBV7-3 and TRBJ2-2; D is undetermined. V was clipped by 5 bases and J by 2 bases, with 3 bases between them. CDR1 and CDR2 (germline): SGHTA, FQGTGA. The CDR3 consists of 12 residues.

The rearrangement joins TRBV6-1 to TRBJ2-6, with D possibly matching TRBD2 (5 bases). The CDR3 contains 19 residues. Deletions cut 5 bases from V and 5 bases from J, with 25 bases between. Germline V CDR1 and CDR2: MNHNS, SASEGT. CDR3 region: CASSPWALLGPGWANVLTF. The CDR3 DNA is TGTGCCAGCAGTCCCTGGGCCCTACTCGGACCGGGGTGGGCCAACGTCCTGACTTTC.

The V gene is TRBV12-3 or TRBV12-4, the J gene TRBJ1-1, with 8 nucleotides matching TRBD1. After removal of 5 bases from V and 3 bases from J, the junction contained 8 bases not matched to a gene. This CDR3 has 15 amino acids. In DNA form, the CDR3 reads TGTGCCAGCAGTCTACTACCGGACAGGGACACTGAAGCTTTCTTT. Translated, it gives CASSLLPDRDTEAFF.

This clonotype was detected many times. The genes are TRBV3-1 and TRBJ2-1; TRBD2 aligns across 8 bases. Germline loops: CDR1 LGHDT, CDR2 YNNKEL (reference sequence). The CDR3 is 16 residues long. Losses at the gene ends were 2 bases for V and 6 bases for J; bases not matched to a gene: 9. CDR3 loop: CASSQPSRLARNEQFF. CDR3 coding DNA: TGTGCCAGCAGCCAACCTTCGAGACTAGCGCGCAATGAGCAGTTCTTC.

This rearrangement joins TRBV19 to TRBJ1-2, with no clear D. This CDR3 is built from 12 residues. CDR1 and CDR2 from the germline V gene are LNHDA and SQIVND (reference sequence). V was pared by 6 bases and J by 8 bases, with 13 bases between. CDR3 protein: CASRPSGSGYTF. CDR3 DNA sequence: TGTGCCAGTAGGCCTTCGGGCTCCGGCTACACCTTC.

This clonotype was recorded many times. The chain employs TRBV18 and TRBJ2-1; tentatively, D is TRBD2 (6 bases). V was shortened by 3 bases and J by 3 bases, with 12 bases between the two germline ends. CDR3 length: 15 amino acids. CDR1 is KGHSH, CDR2 LQKENI, per germline. The CDR3 DNA follows: TGTGCCAGCTCACCGAAGGTAGCGGTCTACAATGAGCAGTTCTTC. This translates into CASSPKVAVYNEQFF.